This is a list of T cell receptor beta chains from one sample in a study of shared clonotypes between healthy human individuals. The repertoire was sequenced with immunoSEQ multiplex PCR; TCRdb's copy has only in-frame clones and lacks some. The table shows roughly 1,800,000 clones, with roughly 95% occurring only once. The source material was naive CD8+ T cells sorted from blood. The receptors here all came from a man aged 18 to 30 in good health. CDR3s include the opening cysteine and the closing phenylalanine or tryptophan. Each record gives: V gene, clone size, CDR3 protein. Expanded clones are given a class, and other clones once, few, many or no size at all.

TRBV7-8 . CASSSGTGATEAFF
TRBV6-4 . CASSVPSNQPQHF
TRBV11-2 . CASSRRTAYEQYF
TRBV20-1 . CSANSPYEQYF
TRBV7-9 . CASSPGGGTDTQYF
TRBV28 . CASTDTGYSYEQYF
TRBV5-6 . CASSEDPNTEAFF
TRBV29-1 . CGTMALGNEKLFF
TRBV10-3 . CAIRSGQGETNEKLFF
TRBV7-2 . CASSSPGTGSYEQYF
TRBV9 . CASSSTSAVYNEQYF
TRBV5-6 once CASTERDRGIGEQFF
TRBV18 . CASSHAYGSYNEQFF
TRBV7-8 . CASSPSDSTPGSAQYF
TRBV10-3 . CAISGKTNEKLFF
TRBV7-2 . CASSFPLAGGVAYNEQFF
TRBV6-5 . CASAYLHRGYEQYF
TRBV4-3 . CASSQDREGEAFF
TRBV10-3 . CAISERAAIQETQYF
TRBV7-9 . CASSPTGNEQYF
TRBV7-6 . CASSYDNSGANVLTF
TRBV13 once CASSLNSNPPGDEQFF
TRBV7-1 . CASIQTSEQFF
TRBV11-2 many CASRLNGANVLTF
TRBV28 . CASSSDRSSYNEQFF
TRBV19 . CASSIPTEAFF
TRBV5-4 . CASRGGGPPNEQFF
TRBV4-3 few CASSQERADRAPYEQYF
TRBV27 . CASSFGGDEQFF
TRBV9 . CASSVGGPNYEQYF
TRBV7-9 . CASSLPIDDEQFF
TRBV9 . CASSVGTASGDTQYF
TRBV11-2 . CASSLNPGTGTEAFF
TRBV4-3 . CASSQGEAGELFF
TRBV9 . CASSIYSGSTDTQYF
TRBV7-6 . CASSTGGTEAFF
TRBV11-2 . CASSLGAGASYEQYF
TRBV7-9 . CASSLVVRGPTGELFF
TRBV7-2 . CASSLPETDYEQYF
TRBV4-2 once CASSQEKASTGELFF
TRBV28 . CASSLMTGGNGQYF
TRBV5-6 . CASSLQGARYEQYF
TRBV6-5 . CATWGQETQYF
TRBV28 . CASTLSPGKVEQYF
TRBV7-9 . CASSLGTGGQDGYTF
TRBV5-1 . CASSQDRDEQYF
TRBV5-6 once CASSLAVLEQFF
TRBV5-4 . CASSLDRGLYEQYF
TRBV4-1 . CASSQAGPYEQYF
TRBV19 . CASSSGQDEKLFF
TRBV7-8 . CASSSYFLGAQSYGYTF